Presented here are 27 T cell receptor beta chains from one specimen sequenced in a study of CD8 T cells in ankylosing spondylitis. One entry per CDR3 protein, called by TCRdb with MiXCR from the 5' RACE reads. Seen here are approximately 260,000 distinct CDR3 sequences, about 18% observed once, and the top ten hold roughly 34%. Material for sequencing was blood, either unsorted or a sorted T cell fraction (not recorded which). Receptors originate from a male donor with ankylosing spondylitis or in good health (not recorded which).

This clonotype was picked up a small number of times. The chain uses TRBV4-2 and TRBJ2-7, with a possible D match to TRBD1 (6 bases). The germline V gene has CDR1 LGHNA and CDR2 YNFKEQ. Trimming shortened V by 0 bases and J by 2 bases, and 14 bases separated the two germline ends. This CDR3 comprises 16 residues. The CDR3 DNA sequence: TGTGCCAGCAGCCAAGAACAGGGATATAGCGCCTACGAGCAGTACTTC. Protein sequence: CASSQEQGYSAYEQYF.

This clonotype was counted many times. The chain links TRBV7-2 to TRBJ2-7; D is uncertain. Germline assignment: CDR1 SGHTA and CDR2 FQGNSA. The CDR3 is 16 residues long. Trimming stripped 4 bases from V and 3 bases from J, with 19 bases between. This CDR3 reads CASSSTSPIGFYEQYF. The DNA of the CDR3 is TGTGCCAGCAGCTCTACGAGTCCGATCGGATTCTACGAGCAGTACTTC.

This clonotype was detected a few times. This sequence joins TRBV5-6 and TRBJ2-7; the D gene could be TRBD1 or TRBD2 (6 bases each). This CDR3 contains 15 residues. V gave up 6 bases and J gave up 0 bases, with 16 bases separating them. The germline gives CDR1 SGHDT, CDR2 YYEEEE. The CDR3 DNA is TGTGCCAGCAAGGGTTGGGGGGCCCCCTCCTACGAGCAGTACTTC. Protein: CASKGWGAPSYEQYF.

In its sample, this clonotype was seen many times. The chain is built from TRBV5-1 and TRBJ1-1; D unclear. The CDR3 extends over 15 amino acids. Trimming shortened V by 4 bases and J by 0 bases, and 13 bases separated the two germline ends. From germline, CDR1 is SGHRS and CDR2 YFSETQ. For the CDR3, the DNA is TGCGCCAGCAGCATCCCGAGTAGCATGAACACTGAAGCTTTCTTT. Amino acid sequence: CASSIPSSMNTEAFF.

This clonotype has only a few counts. V is TRBV6-5 and J is TRBJ1-2; TRBD1 agrees at 9 bases. The V gene's germline CDR1 is MNHEY and CDR2 SVGAGI. V gave up 2 bases and J gave up 4 bases; unmatched junction bases: 8. The CDR3 consists of 16 residues. In DNA, the CDR3 is TGTGCCAGCAGTTACCATCGGGACAGGGAATCCTATGGCTACACCTTC. It codes for CASSYHRDRESYGYTF.

This clonotype was picked up a small number of times. The J gene is TRBJ1-5, the V gene TRBV12-3 or TRBV12-4; D is unresolved. The CDR3 sequence is 15 residues long. V was trimmed by 2 bases and J by 3 bases, leaving 11 bases between them. The CDR3 loop is CASSLSGQINQPQHF. The DNA of the CDR3 is TGTGCCAGCAGTTTATCTGGTCAGATCAATCAGCCCCAGCATTTT.

The chain is built from TRBV7-8 and TRBJ2-1, with D hard to call. Germline assignment: CDR1 SGHVS and CDR2 FQNEAQ. V lost 0 bases to trimming and J lost 4 bases, with 16 bases between them. This CDR3 is built from 17 residues. The CDR3 loop reads CASSLALFGDRYNEQFF. CDR3 DNA sequence: TGTGCCAGCAGCTTAGCCCTCTTTGGCGACCGATACAATGAGCAGTTCTTC.

The rearrangement links TRBV7-2 to TRBJ2-1; 10 bases align to TRBD2. The germline V gene has CDR1 SGHTA and CDR2 FQGNSA. This CDR3 region has 16 residues. Germline trimming cut 5 bases from V and 3 bases from J; bases unmatched to any gene: 7. The CDR3 region is CASSIVAGGYYNEQFF. DNA for the CDR3: TGTGCCAGCAGCATCGTAGCGGGGGGCTACTACAATGAGCAGTTCTTC. The full variable domain, completed using reference TRBV7-2 and TRBJ2-1, is GAGVSQSPSNKVTEKGKDVELRCDPISGHTALYWYRQSLGQGLEFLIYFQGNSAPDKSGLPSDRFSAERTGGSVSTLTIQRTQQEDSAVYLCASSIVAGGYYNEQFFGPGTRLTVL.

This clonotype was recorded many times. The genes are TRBV29-1 and TRBJ2-7, with D hard to call. The CDR3 is 13 residues long. The V gene's germline CDR1 is SQVTM and CDR2 ANQGSEA. V shed 4 bases and J shed 3 bases, with 13 bases lying between them. CDR3 in amino acids: CSVAEDGYYEQYF. The CDR3, as DNA: TGCAGCGTTGCCGAGGACGGGTACTACGAGCAGTACTTC.

This clonotype was counted ten times or more. The chain carries TRBV29-1 and TRBJ2-3, with 9 bases fitting TRBD1. V gave up 5 bases and J gave up 4 bases; unmatched junction bases: 4. The CDR3 has 13 amino acids. Germline V lookup: CDR1 SQVTM, CDR2 ANQGSEA. CDR3 DNA: TGCAGCGTTCTACAGGGGGCATCAGATACGCAGTATTTT. Amino acids: CSVLQGASDTQYF.

This clonotype appeared many times. The V call is TRBV29-1, the J call TRBJ2-2; D unresolved. There are 13 residues in the CDR3. Trimming shortened V by 4 bases and J by 1 base, and 7 bases separated the two germline ends. Germline lookup yields CDR1 SQVTM and CDR2 ANQGSEA. CDR3 sequence reads: CSVGTENTGELFF. CDR3 sequence (DNA): TGCAGCGTTGGGACCGAGAACACCGGGGAGCTGTTTTTT.

Only a few counts were recorded for this clonotype. The chain employs TRBV20-1 and TRBJ2-3; D possibly matches TRBD1 or TRBD2 (6 bases each). The CDR3 sequence is 16 residues long. V was shortened by 0 bases and J by 2 bases, with 15 bases between the two germline ends. Germline V gene sequence: CDR1 DFQATT, CDR2 SNEGSKA (reference sequence). CDR3 sequence: CSARDVGGGNTDTQYF. In nucleotides, the CDR3 is TGCAGTGCTAGAGATGTAGGGGGAGGCAACACAGATACGCAGTATTTT.

The chain joins TRBV7-3 to TRBJ1-1; possibly TRBD1 for D (6 bases). Germline V lookup: CDR1 SGHTA, CDR2 FQGTGA. The CDR3 is 14 residues long. The V end lost 3 bases, the J end lost 3 bases, and 11 bases lay between the germline ends. For the CDR3, the DNA is TGTGCCAGCAGCTTGGACAGATGGGACACTGAAGCTTTCTTT. Translated: CASSLDRWDTEAFF.

The table lists this clonotype with a few counts. This rearrangement joins TRBV4-3 to TRBJ2-2; no clear D gene. Trimming removed 3 bases at V and 5 bases at J, with 13 bases between. The CDR3 covers 15 residues. Looked up from germline, CDR1 is LGHNA and CDR2 is YSLEER. Here the CDR3 reads CASSQGVRATGELFF. CDR3 in DNA: TGCGCCAGCAGCCAGGGTGTAAGGGCGACCGGGGAGCTGTTTTTT.

This chain uses TRBV12-3 or TRBV12-4 with TRBJ2-4; perhaps TRBD2 as D (5 bases). The CDR3 loop spans 17 amino acids. V was shortened by 3 bases and J by 3 bases, with 18 bases between the two germline ends. Here the CDR3 DNA reads TGTGCCAGCAGTTTTGGGAGCGATTCCCGGGGCAAAAACATTCAGTACTTC. It translates to CASSFGSDSRGKNIQYF.

This clonotype was found a few times. This rearrangement joins TRBV9 to TRBJ2-3, with 10 bases lining up with TRBD2. Trimming took 0 bases from V and 0 from J; bases not matched to a gene: 4. Germline CDR1 and CDR2: SGDLS and YYNGEE. The CDR3 runs to 17 residues. Here the CDR3 reads CASSVGTSGTSTDTQYF. The DNA of the CDR3 is TGTGCCAGCAGCGTAGGGACTAGCGGTACTAGCACAGATACGCAGTATTTT.

This clonotype came up a few times. The chain uses TRBV4-3 and TRBJ2-7, with 11 nucleotides matching TRBD2. The CDR3 has 16 residues. V trimming: 0 bases; J trimming: 3 bases; junction bases outside the gene matches: 4. The germline CDR1 and CDR2 sequences are LGHNA and YSLEER. The CDR3, as DNA: TGCGCCAGCAGCCAAGAGTTCACTAGCGGGAGCTACGAGCAGTACTTC. The encoded protein is CASSQEFTSGSYEQYF.

This clonotype was found a few times. The chain combines TRBV9 with TRBJ2-2, with 10 bases identical to TRBD2. Unmatched junction bases numbered 5, after V lost 0 bases and J lost 0 bases. Germline V lookup: CDR1 SGDLS, CDR2 YYNGEE. This CDR3 spans 18 amino acids. The CDR3 DNA reads TGTGCCAGCAGCGTAGCTACTAGCGGGGCATCGAACACCGGGGAGCTGTTTTTT. Its protein product is CASSVATSGASNTGELFF.

Ten or more counts support this clonotype. J is TRBJ2-7 and V is TRBV29-1; 11 nucleotides align to TRBD1. CDR1 is SQVTM and CDR2 is ANQGSEA in the germline V gene. The CDR3 is 12 amino acids. V lost 6 bases, J lost 6 bases, and 4 bases stayed unmatched. Here the CDR3 DNA reads TGCAGCGTGCCCGGGACAGGGGGCGAGCAGTACTTC. Translated: CSVPGTGGEQYF.

The genes are TRBV10-2 and TRBJ1-1; D not resolved. The CDR3 has 12 amino acids. The V gene lost 5 bases and the J gene lost 11 bases, with 15 bases spanning the gap. Germline-derived CDR1 and CDR2 are WSHSY and SAAADI. CDR3 amino acids: CASSTLLERAFF. DNA of the CDR3: TGCGCCAGCAGTACCCTGCTCGAAAGGGCTTTCTTT.

The genes are TRBV10-3 and TRBJ2-1; 14 bases align to TRBD2. This CDR3 contains 16 residues. Germline lookup yields CDR1 ENHRY and CDR2 SYGVKD. V was clipped by 3 bases and J by 8 bases; unmatched bases: 6. Here the CDR3 reads CAISEPTSGRAYEQFF. The CDR3 DNA is TGTGCCATCAGTGAACCGACTAGCGGGAGGGCATATGAGCAGTTCTTC.

The table lists this clonotype with a few counts. The chain recombines TRBV3-1 with TRBJ2-1; TRBD2 might be the D (6 bases). V was trimmed by 4 bases and J by 6 bases, leaving 13 bases between them. CDR1 is LGHDT and CDR2 is YNNKEL in the germline V gene (reference sequence). The CDR3 sequence is 14 residues long. CDR3 loop: CASSPIGLPNEQFF. In nucleotides, the CDR3 is TGTGCCAGCAGCCCTATTGGACTACCCAATGAGCAGTTCTTC.

This rearrangement joins TRBV27 to TRBJ2-1; 15 bases agree with TRBD2. The ends lost 5 bases at V and 7 bases at J; junction bases unmatched: 6. The CDR3 length is 16 residues. The germline V gene has CDR1 MNHEY and CDR2 SMNVEV (reference sequence). CDR3: CASSTGLAGGGNEQFF. The CDR3 DNA sequence: TGTGCCAGCAGTACGGGACTAGCGGGAGGAGGGAATGAGCAGTTCTTC.

This clonotype has just a few counts. The V and J genes are TRBV7-9 and TRBJ2-7; 11 bases align to TRBD2. The J segment lost 2 bases and the V segment lost 5 bases, leaving 5 bases of the junction unmatched. Germline V CDR1 and CDR2: SEHNR, FQNEAQ (reference sequence). The CDR3 is made up of 15 amino acids. The CDR3 is CASSPTSGNPYEQYF. The CDR3 nucleotides are TGTGCCAGCAGCCCGACTAGCGGGAATCCCTACGAGCAGTACTTC.

This clonotype has just a few counts. The V gene is TRBV12-3 or TRBV12-4, the J gene TRBJ2-3; TRBD2 aligns across 11 bases. Losses at the gene ends were 6 bases for V and 5 bases for J; bases not matched to a gene: 7. This CDR3 has 15 residues. The CDR3 loop reads CASSRLAGSGDTQYF. The CDR3 bases are TGTGCCAGCAGCCGACTAGCGGGATCGGGAGATACGCAGTATTTT.

This clonotype was observed a handful of times. The V gene is TRBV6-5, the J gene TRBJ1-2; perhaps TRBD1 as D (6 bases). Germline V lookup: CDR1 MNHEY, CDR2 SVGAGI. V was pared by 4 bases and J by 7 bases, with 10 bases between. This CDR3 spans 12 amino acids. CDR3 sequence reads: CASSSTGSGYTF. The CDR3 DNA follows: TGTGCCAGCAGTTCTACAGGGTCTGGCTACACCTTC.

This chain links TRBV21-1 with TRBJ2-7; the DNA was not compared with TRBD1, the D call given in the table. TRBV21-1 counts as a pseudogene. The CDR3 extends over 15 amino acids. The CDR3 spells CASSKQGQGVDEQYF. In DNA form, the CDR3 reads TGTGCCAGCAGCAAACAAGGGCAGGGGGTTGACGAGCAGTACTTC.